The sample holds a few counts of the clone carrying this T cell receptor beta chain. Rectal tissue came from one to two pinch biopsies taken at colonoscopy. The V gene end was trimmed by 0 bases and the J gene end by 2 bases; junction bases not matched to a gene: 4. The CDR3 totals 15 residues. The germline V gene encodes CDR1 GTSNPN and CDR2 SVGIG (reference sequence). This entry belongs to a study of pediatric ulcerative colitis. At the level of the study: Disease was pancolitis in several and left-sided in two, histology-confirmed.

Sequencing used immunoSEQ multiplex PCR; TCRdb keeps in-frame clones, though not all of them. The data contain about 35,000 clones, about 81% of them singletons. Sequences were obtained from gut tissue. This chain uses TRBV30 with TRBJ1-2, with 9 bases identical to TRBD1. The sequence was collected from a boy between 10 and 17 years old with mild ulcerative colitis. CDR3 DNA sequence: TGTGCCTGGAGTGTGTCGGGACAGGGCAACTATGGCTACACCTTC. Residues: CAWSVSGQGNYGYTF.